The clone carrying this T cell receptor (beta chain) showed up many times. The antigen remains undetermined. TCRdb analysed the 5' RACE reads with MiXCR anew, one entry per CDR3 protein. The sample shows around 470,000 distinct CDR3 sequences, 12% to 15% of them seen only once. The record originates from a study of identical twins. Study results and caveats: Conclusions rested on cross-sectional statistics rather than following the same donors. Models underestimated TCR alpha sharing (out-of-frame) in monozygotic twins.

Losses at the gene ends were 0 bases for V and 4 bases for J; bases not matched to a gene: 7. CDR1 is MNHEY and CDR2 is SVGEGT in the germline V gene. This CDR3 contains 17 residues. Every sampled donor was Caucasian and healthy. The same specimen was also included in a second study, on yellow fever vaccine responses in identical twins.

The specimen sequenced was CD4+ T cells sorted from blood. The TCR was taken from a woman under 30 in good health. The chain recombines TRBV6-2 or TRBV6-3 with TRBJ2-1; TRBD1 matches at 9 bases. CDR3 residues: CASSYSSWTGVYNEQFF. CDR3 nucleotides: TGTGCCAGCAGTTACTCATCTTGGACAGGGGTTTACAATGAGCAGTTCTTC.